What follows is one T cell receptor beta chain and its context. What it binds is not known. Amplification of TCR beta CDR3 regions was performed using RNA transcripts as template. The HTBI primer set drove a first-round RT-PCR of the TCR CDR3. In TCRdb, the multiplex PCR reads were re-called with MiXCR into one record per CDR3 protein. The table records about 200,000 distinct CDR3 sequences, 17% of them present only once. The data stem from a study of T cells in Graves' hyperthyroidism and ophthalmopathy. V gave up 3 bases and J gave up 8 bases; unmatched junction bases: 3. Germline values: CDR1 DFQATT, CDR2 SNEGSKA (reference sequence). The CDR3 loop spans 13 amino acids. Fresh peripheral blood, approximately 10 ml, was the source of the PBMCs. Whole-study findings and limits: Ophthalmopathy was distinguished from stable hyperthyroidism by 13 V-J signatures. The model made its ophthalmopathy prediction, and onset followed a median roughly six months later. Blood also contained most expanded thyroid clonotypes above 0.001.

Material: blood. The clonotype was recovered from a woman between 50 and 59 years old with Graves' hyperthyroidism. The chain is built from TRBV20-1 and TRBJ2-5, with 13 nucleotides matching TRBD2. The CDR3 DNA is TGCAGTGCTAGTCCGGGACTAGCGGGAACCCAGTACTTC. It encodes CSASPGLAGTQYF.